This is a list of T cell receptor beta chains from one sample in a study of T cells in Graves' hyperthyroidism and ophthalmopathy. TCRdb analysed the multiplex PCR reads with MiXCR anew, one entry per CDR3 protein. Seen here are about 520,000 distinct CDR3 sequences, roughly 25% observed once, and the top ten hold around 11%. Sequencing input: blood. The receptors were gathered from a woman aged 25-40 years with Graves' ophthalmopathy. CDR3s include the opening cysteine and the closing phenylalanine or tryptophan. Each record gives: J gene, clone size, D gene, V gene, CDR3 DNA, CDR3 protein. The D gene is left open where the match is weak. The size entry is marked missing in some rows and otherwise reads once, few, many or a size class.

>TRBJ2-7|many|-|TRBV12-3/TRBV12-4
TGTGCCAGCAGTCCTACCGGGACCGCTGAGGCCGAGCAGTACTTC
CASSPTGTAEAEQYF
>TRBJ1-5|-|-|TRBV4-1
TGTGCCAGCAGCCAAGTACCCAGGTTTGATCAGCCCCAGCATTTT
CASSQVPRFDQPQHF
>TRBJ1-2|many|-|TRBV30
TGTGCCTGGATGTTGGCAGGGTCCTATGGCTACACCTTC
CAWMLAGSYGYTF
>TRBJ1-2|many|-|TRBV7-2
TGTGCCAGCAGCTTAGCGGTAAAGGCTAAAAACTATGGCTACACCTTC
CASSLAVKAKNYGYTF
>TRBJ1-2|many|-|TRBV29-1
TGCAGCGTTGAAGACGCCGAGTATGGTGGCTACACCTTC
CSVEDAEYGGYTF
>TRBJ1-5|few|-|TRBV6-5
TGTGCCAGCAGTTACGGACGGAAAAAGGGTAGCAATCAGCCCCAGCATTTT
CASSYGRKKGSNQPQHF
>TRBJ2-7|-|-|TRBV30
TGTGCCTCGCAAGGGGTCTTGGACTACGAGCAGTACTTC
CASQGVLDYEQYF
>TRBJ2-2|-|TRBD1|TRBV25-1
TGTGCCAGCAGAGCAGGGGGTTTCACCGGGGAGCTGTTTTTT
CASRAGGFTGELFF
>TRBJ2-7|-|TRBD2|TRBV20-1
TGCGCCCCTCTCCCGGGGGGAGGGAATGAGCAGTACTTC
CAPLPGGGNEQYF
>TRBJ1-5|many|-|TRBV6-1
TGTGCCAGCAGTGAAGCGGACGGCCAGCCCCAGCATTTT
CASSEADGQPQHF
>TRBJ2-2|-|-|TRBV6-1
TGTGCCAGCAAGACAAGGCAGGAGAACACCGGGGAGCTGTTTTTT
CASKTRQENTGELFF
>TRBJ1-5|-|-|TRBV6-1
TGTGCCAGCAGCTTCGACAGGTGGAATCAGCCCCAGCATTTT
CASSFDRWNQPQHF
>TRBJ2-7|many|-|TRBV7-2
TGTGCCAGCAGCTTAGAGGGGAATGCCTACGAGCAGTACTTC
CASSLEGNAYEQYF
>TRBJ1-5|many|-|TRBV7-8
TGTGCCAGCAGTTCAAGACGGGGTAGCAATCAGCCCCAGCATTTT
CASSSRRGSNQPQHF
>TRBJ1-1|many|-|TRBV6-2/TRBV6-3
TGTGCCAGCAGTTACTCGCAGGGCCGGGCTGAAGCTTTCTTT
CASSYSQGRAEAFF
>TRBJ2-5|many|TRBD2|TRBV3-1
TGTGCCAGCAGCCAAGATCCCCCCAGCGGGGGTCAGGAGACCCAGTACTTC
CASSQDPPSGGQETQYF
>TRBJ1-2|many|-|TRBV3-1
TGTGCCAGCAGCCCTGGATTGGGGTATGGCTACACCTTC
CASSPGLGYGYTF
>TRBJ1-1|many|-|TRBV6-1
TGTGCCAGCAGTGATGTTAGGTTAAGGAGGAAGAGCACTGAAGCTTTCTTT
CASSDVRLRRKSTEAFF
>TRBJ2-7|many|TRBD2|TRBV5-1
TGCGCCAGCACGACTAGCGGGGGCCTACTTCCCCCCTACGAGCAGTACTTC
CASTTSGGLLPPYEQYF
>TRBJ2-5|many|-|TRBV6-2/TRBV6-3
TGTGCCAGCAGTTACTCCGCCCCGCCCCAAGAGACCCAGTACTTC
CASSYSAPPQETQYF
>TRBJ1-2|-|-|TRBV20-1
TGCAGTGGGCCCGAGGGGGACTATGGCTACACCTTC
CSGPEGDYGYTF
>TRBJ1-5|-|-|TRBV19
TGTGCCAGTAGTATTTCCTTTTATCAGCCCCAGCATTTT
CASSISFYQPQHF
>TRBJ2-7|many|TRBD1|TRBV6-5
TGTGCCAGCAGAGGACAGGGGGTACGGCGATACGAGCAGTACTTC
CASRGQGVRRYEQYF
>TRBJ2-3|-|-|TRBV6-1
TGTGCCAGCGCAGGACAGAGCACAGATACGCAGTATTTT
CASAGQSTDTQYF
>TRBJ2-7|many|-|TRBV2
TGTGCCAGCAGCAACTACGAGCAGTACTTC
CASSNYEQYF
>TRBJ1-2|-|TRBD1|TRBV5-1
TGCGCCAGCAGGGAGGACAGGGTAACGGATGGCTACACCTTC
CASREDRVTDGYTF
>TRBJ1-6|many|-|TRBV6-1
TGTGCCAGCAGTGCCGCAGGGGCTTTGGATTCACCCCTCCACTTT
CASSAAGALDSPLHF
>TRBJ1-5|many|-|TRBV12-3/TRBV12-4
TGTGCCAGCAGTTTTTTCGGACAGAGCAATCAGCCCCAGCATTTT
CASSFFGQSNQPQHF
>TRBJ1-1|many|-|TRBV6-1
TGTGCCAGCAGTCCCGACGGCTGGCCCAACACTGAAGCTTTCTTT
CASSPDGWPNTEAFF
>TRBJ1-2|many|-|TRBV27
TGTGCCAGCAGTTTATCGGATGCAGGGGTCGGCTACACCTTC
CASSLSDAGVGYTF
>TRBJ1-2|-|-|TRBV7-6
TGTGCCAGCAGTGATCAGGGGTTCTATGGCTACACCTTC
CASSDQGFYGYTF
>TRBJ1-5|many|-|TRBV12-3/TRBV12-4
TGTGCCACCAGCCGACAGTCCAATCAGCCCCAGCATTTT
CATSRQSNQPQHF
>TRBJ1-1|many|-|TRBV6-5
TGTGCCAGCAGTTACTCGACTGGCACTGAAGCTTTCTTT
CASSYSTGTEAFF
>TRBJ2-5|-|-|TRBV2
TGTGCCACAACCGTAGGGGTTGGGGAGACCCAGTACTTC
CATTVGVGETQYF
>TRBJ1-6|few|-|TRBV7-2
TGTGCCAGCAGTATCTATAGCGCGAGTTCACCCCTCCACTTT
CASSIYSASSPLHF
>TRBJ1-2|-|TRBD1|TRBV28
TGTGCCAGCACCAAATGGGGACAGGGAACTTATGGCTACACCTTC
CASTKWGQGTYGYTF
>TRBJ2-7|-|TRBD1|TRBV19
TGTGCCAGTAGTACTCTACAGGGGGGTTCCTACGAGCAGTACTTC
CASSTLQGGSYEQYF
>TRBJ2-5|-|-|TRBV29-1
TGCAGCGTGACCGGACAGTTTCGCCAAGAGACCCAGTACTTC
CSVTGQFRQETQYF
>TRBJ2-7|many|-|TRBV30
TGTGCCTGGAGTGTAGAACACGGGCAGTACTTC
CAWSVEHGQYF
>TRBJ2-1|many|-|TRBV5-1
TGCGCCAGCAGCTTGGCCGTTACGGGTGGCAATGAGCAGTTCTTC
CASSLAVTGGNEQFF
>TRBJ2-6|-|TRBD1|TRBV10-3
TGTGCCATCAGAAGTGACCTCCGGGGGACAGGGAACTCTGGGGCCAACGTCCTGACTTTC
CAIRSDLRGTGNSGANVLTF
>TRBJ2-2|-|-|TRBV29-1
-
CSVGTGAGTGELCF
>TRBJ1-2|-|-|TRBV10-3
TGTGCCATCAGTGGGAAGGACGGAAACTATGGCTACACCTTC
CAISGKDGNYGYTF
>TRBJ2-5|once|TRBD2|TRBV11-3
TGTGCCAGCAGCTTGGTGCGGGGGGTCCAAGAGACCCAGTACTTC
CASSLVRGVQETQYF
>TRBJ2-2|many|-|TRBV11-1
TGTGCCAGCAGCTTATTAGGGACGGCGAACACCGGGGAGCTGTTTTTT
CASSLLGTANTGELFF
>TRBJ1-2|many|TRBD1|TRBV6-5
TGTGCCAGCAGTTACTCGCTACAGGGGTTGGGAGGCTACACCTTC
CASSYSLQGLGGYTF
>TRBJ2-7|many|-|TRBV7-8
TGTGCCAGCAGCTTAGGATCTTTGCGGATCTACGAGCAGTACTTC
CASSLGSLRIYEQYF
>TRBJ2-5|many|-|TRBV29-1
TGCAGCGTTGAAGATTGGGCGGAACTGTACCAAGAGACCCAGTACTTC
CSVEDWAELYQETQYF
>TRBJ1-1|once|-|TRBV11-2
TGTGCCAGCAGACTACGTACAGGGCCCACCTTGAACACTGAAGCTTTCTTC
CASRLRTGPTLNTEAFF
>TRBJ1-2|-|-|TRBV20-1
TGCAGTGCTAGAGTTCCGGGACGGGATGGCTACACCTTC
CSARVPGRDGYTF
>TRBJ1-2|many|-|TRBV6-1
TGTGCCAGCAGTGACGGGGGGGGCGGCTACACCTTC
CASSDGGGGYTF